This entry describes one T cell receptor beta chain. What it recognizes is unknown. No conserved phenylalanine or tryptophan ends this CDR3, so it is likely a read error. Germline V gives CDR1 MNHNY, CDR2 SVGAGI (reference sequence). There are 13 residues in the CDR3. V lost 0 bases and J lost 5, with 8 bases in between. The sample is drawn from a study of glioma-infiltrating T cells. Study-wide background: Before surgery, glioma patients received dexamethasone for at most six days.

Study findings and constraints: Signature shared blood CDR3 motifs were enriched in low-divergence and depleted in high-divergence patients. Gliomas, especially low-grade, showed above-expected tissue-blood divergence; non-neoplastic patients showed below.

Amplification of TCR alpha and beta CDR3 regions from RNA used iRepertoire nested multiplex PCR. Each CDR3 protein is one row after TCRdb ran MiXCR on the multiplex PCR reads. Of around 390,000 distinct CDR3 sequences in the sample, 41% were seen once. The sequencing sample was made of glioma tissue, nonneoplastic brain tissue, or PBMCs (not recorded which). The chain uses TRBV6-6 and TRBJ2-7; D not certain. The receptor was isolated from a human donor with low-grade glioma or glioblastoma, undergoing nonglioma brain surgery, or in good health (not recorded which). CDR3 DNA sequence: TGTGCCAGCAGTTACTCGAAAGTAAACGAGCAGTACTCC. Translation: CASSYSKVNEQYS.